The rows below give T cell receptor beta chains drawn from one sample of a study of cytomegalovirus exposure and HLA in healthy donors. Only in-frame clones appear in the TCRdb table, and some are missing; sequencing was by immunoSEQ multiplex PCR. The table lists around 99,000 clones, around 86% of them singletons. Specimen: PBMCs. The receptors here all came from a woman aged 25-40 years in good health and CMV-seronegative. Both conserved end residues are part of each CDR3. The order of the fields is D gene, V gene, clone size, J gene, CDR3 protein, CDR3 DNA. The D gene is left open where the match is weak. Clone size, where shown, is once, few, many, or a class for clones that have expanded.

>NA|TRBV28|NA|TRBJ1-1
CASSLSLGGPEAFF
TGTGCCAGCAGTTTAAGCTTGGGGGGACCCGAAGCTTTCTTT
>NA|TRBV6-4|NA|TRBJ2-2
CASGSGGHTGELFF
TGTGCCAGCGGGAGTGGAGGGCACACCGGGGAGCTGTTTTTT
>NA|TRBV11-2|NA|TRBJ2-1
CASSQGPTGNEQFF
TGTGCCAGCAGCCAGGGCCCTACCGGCAATGAGCAGTTCTTC
>NA|TRBV6-5|NA|TRBJ1-1
CASISGTEAFF
TGTGCCAGCATTTCGGGGACTGAAGCTTTCTTT
>TRBD2|TRBV6-1|NA|TRBJ2-3
CASSEGRAGVRDTQYF
TGTGCCAGCAGTGAAGGAAGAGCGGGAGTCCGAGATACGCAGTATTTT
>TRBD2|TRBV28|once|TRBJ2-5
CATIKGGRQETQYF
TGTGCCACCATCAAGGGCGGGAGACAAGAGACCCAGTACTTC
>NA|TRBV6-4|NA|TRBJ2-1
CASSDTTTRKYNEQFF
TGTGCCAGCAGTGACACCACGACTAGAAAGTACAATGAGCAGTTCTTC
>NA|TRBV19|NA|TRBJ2-5
CASSTRQEETQYF
TGTGCCAGTAGTACTCGACAAGAAGAGACCCAGTACTTC
>NA|TRBV4-1|NA|TRBJ2-3
CASSQGGMVTDTQYF
TGCGCCAGCAGCCAAGGGGGCATGGTTACAGATACGCAGTATTTT
>TRBD2|TRBV11-2|NA|TRBJ2-7
CASSLGGRPYEQYF
TGTGCCAGCAGCTTAGGCGGGAGGCCATACGAGCAGTACTTC
>TRBD2|TRBV18|few|TRBJ2-1
CASSPGGTSGSWNEQFF
TGTGCCAGCTCACCAGGAGGGACTAGCGGGAGTTGGAATGAGCAGTTCTTC
>NA|TRBV11-2|NA|TRBJ2-3
CASRNRASGGASTDTQYF
TGTGCCAGCAGAAACCGGGCGAGTGGGGGGGCGAGCACAGATACGCAGTATTTT
>TRBD1|TRBV19|NA|TRBJ1-5
CASSTGTVYSNQPQHF
TGTGCCAGTAGTACGGGGACAGTCTATAGCAATCAGCCCCAGCATTTT
>TRBD1|TRBV5-1|few|TRBJ2-5
CASSFFPGQGGETQYF
TGCGCCAGCAGCTTTTTTCCGGGACAGGGAGGAGAGACCCAGTACTTC
>NA|TRBV9|once|TRBJ2-2
CASSAGVLNTGELFF
TGTGCCAGCAGCGCGGGAGTCTTAAACACCGGGGAGCTGTTTTTT
>TRBD2|TRBV5-1|NA|TRBJ2-7
CASSFGGKSHEQYF
TGCGCCAGCAGCTTCGGGGGGAAGTCCCACGAGCAGTACTTC
>TRBD2|TRBV7-9|NA|TRBJ2-2
CASSLDLAGDTGELFF
TGTGCCAGCAGCTTAGACCTAGCGGGAGACACCGGGGAGCTGTTTTTT
>NA|TRBV2|NA|TRBJ2-5
CASSELLAGWGQETQYF
TGTGCCAGCAGTGAGTTGCTCGCGGGATGGGGACAAGAGACCCAGTACTTC
>NA|TRBV5-5|once|TRBJ1-1
CASSKPRGEGTEAFF
TGTGCCAGCAGCAAACCACGGGGGGAGGGCACTGAAGCTTTCTTT
>NA|TRBV6-5|NA|TRBJ2-1
CASSYSGEPYNEQFF
TGTGCCAGCAGTTACTCTGGAGAACCCTACAATGAGCAGTTCTTC
>TRBD1|TRBV11-2|NA|TRBJ1-2
CASSLAAGGSYGYTF
TGTGCCAGCAGCTTAGCAGCAGGGGGCTCCTATGGCTACACCTTC
>NA|TRBV29-1|NA|TRBJ2-1
CSVELPRGHNEQFF
TGCAGCGTTGAACTGCCTAGGGGCCACAATGAGCAGTTCTTC
>TRBD1|TRBV7-9|NA|TRBJ2-2
CASSLGDRIRTGELFF
TGTGCCAGCAGCTTAGGGGACAGGATCCGGACCGGGGAGCTGTTTTTT
>TRBD1|TRBV6-5|NA|TRBJ1-2
CASSTGGGSYGYTF
TGTGCCAGCAGCACAGGGGGCGGAAGCTATGGCTACACCTTC
>NA|TRBV7-9|few|TRBJ1-6
CASSLGHNNSPLHF
TGTGCCAGCAGCCTAGGGCACAATAATTCACCCCTCCACTTT
>NA|TRBV10-3|once|TRBJ1-1
CAIAAGIMNTEAFF
TGTGCCATCGCGGCCGGTATAATGAACACTGAAGCTTTCTTT
>TRBD2|TRBV5-1|few|TRBJ2-7
CASSLEPSGRAGEQYF
TGCGCCAGCAGCTTGGAGCCTAGCGGGAGGGCCGGAGAGCAGTACTTC
>NA|TRBV6-5|NA|TRBJ2-7
CASSYSSSGDEQYF
TGTGCCAGCAGTTACTCGAGTTCGGGGGACGAGCAGTACTTC
>TRBD2|TRBV4-2|NA|TRBJ2-7
CASSQDGGGLYEQYF
TGTGCCAGCAGCCAAGACGGGGGAGGGCTCTACGAGCAGTACTTC
>TRBD1|TRBV6-1|once|TRBJ1-1
CASSGGQGWTEAFF
TGTGCCAGCAGTGGAGGACAGGGATGGACTGAAGCTTTCTTT
>TRBD1|TRBV4-3|NA|TRBJ2-1
CASSQTIQGAPYNEQFF
TGCGCCAGCAGCCAGACGATACAGGGGGCTCCCTACAATGAGCAGTTCTTC
>NA|TRBV2|NA|TRBJ2-3
CASSDSAKTDTQYF
TGTGCCAGCAGTGATAGTGCGAAGACAGATACGCAGTATTTT
>TRBD1|TRBV28|NA|TRBJ1-6
CASSAGQGRDSPLHF
TGTGCCAGCAGTGCCGGACAGGGGAGGGATTCACCCCTCCACTTT
>TRBD2|TRBV7-2|NA|TRBJ2-2
CASSLRTSGPPTGELFF
TGTGCCAGCAGCTTGAGGACTAGCGGCCCCCCGACCGGGGAGCTGTTTTTT
>NA|TRBV28|NA|TRBJ2-7
CASKNPGFSYEQYF
TGTGCCAGCAAAAACCCGGGATTCTCCTACGAGCAGTACTTC
>NA|TRBV6-5|once|TRBJ2-1
CASRRENEQFF
TGTGCCAGCCGGCGGGAAAATGAGCAGTTCTTC
>NA|TRBV30|NA|TRBJ2-3
CASSPSSRTDTQYF
TGTGCCTCTTCCCCTAGCTCACGCACAGATACGCAGTATTTT
>TRBD2|TRBV4-1|NA|TRBJ2-7
CASSQPGLTSGFREQYF
TGCGCCAGCAGCCAACCGGGCCTAACTAGCGGGTTCAGGGAGCAGTACTTC
>NA|TRBV19|NA|TRBJ2-7
CASREVRDSYEQYF
TGTGCCAGTAGGGAGGTGCGGGACTCCTACGAGCAGTACTTC
>NA|TRBV21-1|NA|TRBJ2-7
CASSKVYRGSSYEQYF
TGTGCCAGCAGCAAAGTGTACCGGGGGAGCTCCTACGAGCAGTACTTC
>TRBD2|TRBV5-1|NA|TRBJ2-5
CASSLGGLAGRETQYF
TGCGCCAGCAGCTTGGGGGGACTAGCCGGCAGGGAGACCCAGTACTTC
>NA|TRBV10-3|NA|TRBJ1-5
CAISESLRQSNQPQHF
TGTGCCATCAGTGAGTCTCTCAGACAAAGCAATCAGCCCCAGCATTTT
>TRBD1|TRBV7-2|NA|TRBJ1-2
CASSWDQGAGGYTF
TGTGCCAGCAGTTGGGACCAGGGGGCGGGGGGCTACACCTTC
>TRBD2|TRBV5-1|NA|TRBJ2-2
CASSFAGTSPFSANTGELFF
TGCGCCAGCAGCTTCGCCGGGACTAGTCCCTTCTCAGCGAACACCGGGGAGCTGTTTTTT
>TRBD2|TRBV5-5|NA|TRBJ2-7
CASSSLTSGRASSYEQYF
TGTGCCAGCAGCTCATTAACTAGCGGGAGGGCGAGCTCCTACGAGCAGTACTTC
>NA|TRBV4-2|NA|TRBJ1-5
CASSRRGGGGQPQHF
TGTGCCAGCAGCCGGAGGGGGGGCGGGGGTCAGCCCCAGCATTTT
>TRBD2|TRBV19|NA|TRBJ2-7
CASSIGGTSGSYEQYF
TGTGCCAGTAGTATAGGCGGGACTAGCGGGAGCTACGAGCAGTACTTC
>TRBD1|TRBV5-1|NA|TRBJ2-7
CASSLVGTGGDEQYF
TGCGCCAGCAGCTTGGTTGGGACAGGGGGCGACGAGCAGTACTTC
>TRBD2|TRBV25-1|NA|TRBJ2-5
CASSAPTSGRRETQYF
TGTGCCAGCAGTGCCCCAACTAGCGGGAGACGAGAGACCCAGTACTTC
>TRBD2|TRBV27|NA|TRBJ2-1
CASSLGFGRAQDEQFF
TGTGCCAGCAGTTTAGGATTCGGGAGGGCTCAAGATGAGCAGTTCTTC
>TRBD2|TRBV6-1|NA|TRBJ2-3
CASRVAGGPDTQYF
TGTGCCAGCAGAGTAGCGGGAGGTCCGGATACGCAGTATTTT
>TRBD1|TRBV7-2|NA|TRBJ1-2
CASSLGGQGHYGYTF
TGTGCCAGCAGCTTAGGAGGACAGGGTCACTATGGCTACACCTTC
>NA|TRBV29-1|NA|TRBJ1-2
CSVGRRGTNYGYTF
TGCAGCGTTGGACGGAGGGGAACTAACTATGGCTACACCTTC
>TRBD1|TRBV5-1|NA|TRBJ2-3
CASSPGQGVPDTQYF
TGCGCCAGCAGCCCCGGACAGGGAGTACCAGATACGCAGTATTTT
>TRBD2|TRBV19|NA|TRBJ2-3
CASSNGLADTDTQYF
TGTGCCAGTAGTAATGGCCTAGCGGATACAGATACGCAGTATTTT
>NA|TRBV28|NA|TRBJ1-5
CASSLGAGDQPQHF
TGTGCCAGCAGTTTAGGTGCGGGCGATCAGCCCCAGCATTTT
>NA|TRBV27|medium-sized|TRBJ2-1
CASSFTGSSYNEQFF
TGTGCCAGCAGTTTCACGGGGAGCTCCTACAATGAGCAGTTCTTC
>TRBD1|TRBV7-2|NA|TRBJ1-2
CASSLKGTGFHGYTF
TGTGCCAGCAGCTTAAAGGGGACAGGGTTTCATGGCTACACCTTC
>TRBD1|TRBV11-3|once|TRBJ2-3
CASSFGQGSTDTQYF
TGTGCCAGCAGCTTCGGACAGGGGAGCACAGATACGCAGTATTTT
>NA|TRBV30|NA|TRBJ1-4
CACYPHREALEKLFF
TGTGCCTGCTACCCTCACCGGGAGGCTCTTGAAAAACTGTTTTTT